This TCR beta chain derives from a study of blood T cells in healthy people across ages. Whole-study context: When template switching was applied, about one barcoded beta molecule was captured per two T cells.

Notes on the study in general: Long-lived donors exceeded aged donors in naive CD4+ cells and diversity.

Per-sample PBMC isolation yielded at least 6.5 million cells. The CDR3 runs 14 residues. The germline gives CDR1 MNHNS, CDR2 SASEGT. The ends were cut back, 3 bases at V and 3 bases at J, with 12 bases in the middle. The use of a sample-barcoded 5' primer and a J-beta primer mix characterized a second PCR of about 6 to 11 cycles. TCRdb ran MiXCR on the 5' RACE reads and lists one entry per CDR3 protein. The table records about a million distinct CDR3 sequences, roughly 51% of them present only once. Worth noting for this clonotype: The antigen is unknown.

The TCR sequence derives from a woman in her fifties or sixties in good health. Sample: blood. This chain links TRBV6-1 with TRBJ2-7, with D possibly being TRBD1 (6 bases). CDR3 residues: CASSDTGYGYEQYF. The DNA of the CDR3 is TGTGCCAGCAGTGACACAGGGTACGGCTACGAGCAGTACTTC.